One and the same sample provided the 28 T cell receptor beta chains below, sequenced in a study of OX40 agonist ivuxolimab in advanced cancers. The method was immunoSEQ multiplex PCR; TCRdb's version includes in-frame clones alone and lacks a portion of them. Of around 92,000 clones listed, roughly 80% are singletons. The sequencing used CD4+ or CD8+ T cells sorted from blood, collected in a trial of the OX40 agonist ivuxolimab. These receptors were obtained from an adult with an advanced solid tumor such as melanoma, head and neck, liver or kidney cancer.

J is TRBJ2-4 and V is TRBV5-4; D possibly corresponds to TRBD2 (6 bases). The CDR3 sequence is 16 residues long. From germline, CDR1 is SGHNT and CDR2 YYREEE (reference sequence). The V and J ends lost 4 bases and 0 bases respectively, with 14 bases between them. The CDR3 here is CASSVNSGLAKNIQYF. In DNA form, the CDR3 reads TGTGCCAGCAGCGTGAATAGCGGTTTAGCCAAAAACATTCAGTACTTC.

The V and J genes are TRBV5-5 and TRBJ1-4; D unresolved. The V gene lost 5 bases and the J gene lost 7 bases, with 15 bases spanning the gap. This CDR3 comprises 14 residues. Germline-derived CDR1 and CDR2 are SGHKS and YYEKEE (reference sequence). The CDR3 loop is CASSLGRGVEKLFF. The DNA of the CDR3 is TGTGCCAGCAGTCTTGGCCGGGGAGTTGAAAAACTGTTTTTT.

The genes are TRBV2 and TRBJ1-2; the match to TRBD1 covers 9 bases. The V segment lost 3 bases and the J segment 7 bases; nucleotides outside the gene matches: 12. Germline values: CDR1 SNHLY, CDR2 FYNNEI. The CDR3 is 16 residues long. The CDR3 coding sequence is TGTGCCAGCAGTGATACCTACCGGGACAGGGTTCGTGGCTACACCTTC. It encodes CASSDTYRDRVRGYTF.

This chain connects TRBV5-8 to TRBJ2-3; 13 bases match TRBD2. Trimming cost V 3 bases and J 2 bases; bases outside gene matches: 9. The CDR3 spans 18 residues. Germline V gene sequence: CDR1 SGHTS, CDR2 YDEGEE. The CDR3 is CASSSTGTSGAITDTQYF. The CDR3 nucleotides are TGTGCCAGCAGCTCCACCGGGACTAGCGGGGCGATCACAGATACGCAGTATTTT.

The chain joins TRBV6-5 to TRBJ1-6; no definite D call. The CDR3 consists of 14 residues. The germline gives CDR1 MNHEY, CDR2 SVGAGI. The V end lost 0 bases, the J end lost 9 bases, and 9 bases lay between the germline ends. Here the CDR3 DNA reads TGTGCCAGCAGTTACTCGATGCGGGGTTCACCCCTCCACTTT. It specifies CASSYSMRGSPLHF.

This clone was seen a single time. The CDR3 nucleotides read TGTGCCAGCAGCCTACCCAGGGTAAGGAACACTGAAGCTTTCTTT. This encodes CASSLPRVRNTEAFF. This chain joins TRBV5-6 and TRBJ1-1; tentatively, D is TRBD1 (5 bases). Germline CDR1 and CDR2: SGHDT and YYEEEE. CDR3 length: 15 residues. V lost 4 bases, J lost 1 base, and 14 bases lay in between.

This clone showed up just once. This chain uses TRBV7-2 with TRBJ2-3; D perhaps matches TRBD2 (5 bases). Germline values: CDR1 SGHTA, CDR2 FQGNSA. CDR3 length: 15 amino acids. V was pared by 5 bases and J by 3 bases, with 15 bases between. CDR3 sequence reads: CASSRPPAETDTQYF. The CDR3 nucleotides are TGTGCCAGCAGCCGTCCCCCAGCGGAAACAGATACGCAGTATTTT.

This chain uses TRBV18 with TRBJ1-1; perhaps TRBD1 as D (5 bases). This CDR3 is 16 amino acids long. V was trimmed by 0 bases and J by 7 bases, leaving 18 bases between them. CDR1 is KGHSH and CDR2 is LQKENI in the germline V gene. DNA for the CDR3: TGTGCCAGCTCACCACCGGTAACAGGAGGTAAGGGTGAAGCTTTCTTT. This gives the protein CASSPPVTGGKGEAFF.

This clone was recorded once. CDR3 sequence: CASSPGAPPDTQYF. The CDR3 DNA is TGTGCCAGTAGTCCCGGGGCTCCTCCAGATACGCAGTATTTT. The gene calls are TRBV19 and TRBJ2-3; D possibly uses TRBD1 or TRBD2 (5 bases each). Trimming shortened V by 5 bases and J by 4 bases, and 13 bases separated the two germline ends. CDR3 length equals 14 residues. Germline-derived CDR1 and CDR2 are LNHDA and SQIVND (reference sequence).

This clone has only a few counts. The V and J genes are TRBV27 and TRBJ1-2, with D unresolved. CDR1 and CDR2 from the germline V gene are MNHEY and SMNVEV (reference sequence). The V end was cut by 6 bases, the J end by 3 bases, with 14 bases between. This CDR3 contains 14 residues. DNA for the CDR3: TGTGCCAGCAGCTTTCAACAGAGCGACTATGGCTACACCTTC. As protein: CASSFQQSDYGYTF.

V is TRBV28 and J is TRBJ1-2, with TRBD1 identical over 7 bases. The CDR3 sequence is 14 residues long. Trimming removed 5 bases from V and 6 bases from J; junction bases left unmatched: 9. Germline CDR1 is MDHEN and CDR2 is SYDVKM. CDR3 sequence (DNA): TGTGCCAGCAGTCCACCTAACAGGGGTAATGGCTACACCTTC. Amino acid sequence: CASSPPNRGNGYTF.

The chain couples TRBV28 to TRBJ1-2; no clear D. This CDR3 has 14 amino acids. Trimming left V 1 base short and J 4 bases short, with 10 bases between. Germline CDR1 is MDHEN and CDR2 is SYDVKM. CDR3 sequence reads: CASSLFPDVYGYTF. For the CDR3, the DNA is TGTGCCAGCAGTTTATTTCCCGACGTCTATGGCTACACCTTC.

This clone was seen just once. CDR3 in DNA: TGTGCCAGCACTCTACTGGGGGCCACCACAGATACGCAGTATTTT. The encoded protein is CASTLLGATTDTQYF. The chain is built from TRBV7-9 and TRBJ2-3, with D possibly matching TRBD1 (6 bases). The V end lost 7 bases, the J end lost 2 bases, and 16 bases lay between the germline ends. Germline V gene sequence: CDR1 SEHNR, CDR2 FQNEAQ (reference sequence). The CDR3 sequence is 15 residues long.

This clone was seen a few times. V usage is TRBV5-1 and J usage is TRBJ1-2; 10 bases are shared with TRBD1. Trimming at V came to 3 bases and at J to 2 bases, leaving 1 base not matched to a gene. This CDR3 spans 14 amino acids. Germline V CDR1 and CDR2: SGHRS, YFSETQ. The CDR3 sequence is CASSSGQGNYGYTF. In DNA, the CDR3 is TGCGCCAGCAGCTCGGGACAGGGGAACTATGGCTACACCTTC.

The rearrangement uses TRBV19 and TRBJ2-5; 9 nucleotides align to TRBD2. V was clipped by 2 bases and J by 7 bases; unmatched bases: 5. CDR3 length: 14 residues. Germline CDR1 and CDR2: LNHDA and SQIVND (reference sequence). The CDR3 DNA sequence: TGTGCCAGTAGTATACTAGCGGGGAGTGGGACCCAGTACTTC. As protein: CASSILAGSGTQYF.

This chain uses TRBV19 with TRBJ1-3; 9 bases are shared with TRBD1. The CDR3 length is 17 residues. Per the germline V gene, CDR1 is LNHDA and CDR2 is SQIVND (reference sequence). The V segment lost 3 bases and the J segment 0 bases; nucleotides outside the gene matches: 6. CDR3 sequence reads: CASSIGTGRYSGNTIYF. DNA of the CDR3: TGTGCCAGTAGTATTGGGACAGGGAGATACTCTGGAAACACCATATATTTT.

The rearrangement joins TRBV11-2 to TRBJ1-2; D remains unclear. The germline gives CDR1 SGHAT, CDR2 FQNNGV. V was pared by 1 base and J by 1 base, with 1 base between. This CDR3 contains 12 residues. As DNA, the CDR3 is TGTGCCAGCAGCTTAGTTAACTATGGCTACACCTTC. Its protein product is CASSLVNYGYTF. Variable domain in full (rest from reference TRBV11-2 and TRBJ1-2): EAGVAQSPRYKIIEKRQSVAFWCNPISGHATLYWYQQILGQGPKLLIQFQNNGVVDDSQLPKDRFSAERLKGVDSTLKIQPAKLEDSAVYLCASSLVNYGYTFGSGTRLTVV.

In DNA, the CDR3 is TGTGCCAGCAGCTTAGTAACCGACCCACGTGAGCAGTTCTTC. This encodes CASSLVTDPREQFF. The chain uses TRBV7-9 and TRBJ2-1; D is unclear. The CDR3 is 14 residues long. The V gene's germline CDR1 is SEHNR and CDR2 FQNEAQ (reference sequence). V was trimmed by 1 base and J by 9 bases, leaving 13 bases between them. Using reference TRBV7-9 and TRBJ2-1 for the parts outside the CDR3, the full variable domain is DTGVSQNPRHKITKRGQNVTFRCDPISEHNRLYWYRQTLGQGPEFLTYFQNEAQLEKSRLLSDRFSAERPKGSFSTLEIQRTEQGDSAMYLCASSLVTDPREQFFGPGTRLTVL.

V usage is TRBV5-8 and J usage is TRBJ2-2, with TRBD2 as a possible D gene (6 bases). Germline V gives CDR1 SGHTS, CDR2 YDEGEE. V lost 0 bases and J 0 bases, leaving 6 bases between the germline ends. CDR3 size: 15 residues. The CDR3 loop is CASSLGGANTGELFF. The CDR3 coding sequence is TGTGCCAGCAGCTTGGGCGGGGCGAACACCGGGGAGCTGTTTTTT.

This clone was recorded at least ten times. This rearrangement joins TRBV5-1 to TRBJ2-2; D may be TRBD1 (6 bases). Trimming removed 2 bases at V and 3 bases at J, with 8 bases between. The CDR3 spans 14 residues. Germline V gene sequence: CDR1 SGHRS, CDR2 YFSETQ. CDR3 DNA sequence: TGCGCCAGCAGCTTACAGGGTTACACCGGGGAGCTGTTTTTT. As protein: CASSLQGYTGELFF.

The chain joins TRBV6-5 to TRBJ2-7, with D possibly TRBD1 on 6 matching bases. V was shortened by 6 bases and J by 5 bases, with 14 bases between the two germline ends. Germline V gene data show CDR1 as MNHEY and CDR2 as SVGAGI. The CDR3 length is 13 residues. CDR3 sequence: CASRTDRSHEQYF. For the CDR3, the DNA is TGTGCCAGCAGGACTGACAGGTCCCACGAGCAGTACTTC.

V usage is TRBV7-9 and J usage is TRBJ1-2, with D possibly being TRBD1 (5 bases). CDR3 size: 14 residues. V lost 7 bases and J lost 6, with 18 bases in between. CDR1 is SEHNR and CDR2 is FQNEAQ in the germline V gene (reference sequence). CDR3 amino acids: CASTRGIALNGYTF. The DNA of the CDR3 is TGTGCCAGCACTAGGGGCATCGCTTTGAATGGCTACACCTTC.

This chain connects TRBV2 to TRBJ1-1, with D perhaps matching TRBD1 (6 bases). The CDR3 totals 11 residues. Germline CDR1 reads SNHLY; CDR2 reads FYNNEI. Trimming pared 8 bases from V and 8 bases from J, leaving 12 bases between. Written as DNA, the CDR3 is TGTGCCAGCGGATCCGGGACAGAAGCTTTCTTT. It encodes CASGSGTEAFF.

The chain couples TRBV19 to TRBJ1-3; no firm D call. This CDR3 has 14 amino acids. CDR1 LNHDA and CDR2 SQIVND come from the germline V gene (reference sequence). V lost 7 bases, J lost 8 bases, and 18 bases lay in between. The CDR3 sequence: CASTPGGLTHTIYF. The CDR3 DNA reads as TGTGCCAGTACCCCCGGAGGGCTGACCCACACCATATATTTT.

This clone was counted once. The chain uses TRBV4-1 and TRBJ2-2; 9 bases are a match to TRBD2. The junction had 6 bases not matched to a gene; V was cut back by 4 bases and J by 0 bases. From germline, CDR1 is MGHRA and CDR2 YSYEKL. This CDR3 comprises 17 residues. The CDR3 DNA follows: TGCGCCAGCAGCCTGCGGGGGGGGGCAACGAACACCGGGGAGCTGTTTTTT. Protein sequence: CASSLRGGATNTGELFF.

The sample holds a few counts of this clone. This rearrangement joins TRBV6-6 to TRBJ2-7, with D possibly TRBD2 on 7 matching bases. The germline gives CDR1 MNHNY, CDR2 SVGAGI (reference sequence). V was pared by 5 bases and J by 6 bases, with 17 bases between. This CDR3 region has 14 residues. CDR3 nucleotides: TGTGCCAGCAGTCGAGGGGGGACGGGGGGCGAGCAGTACGTC. As protein: CASSRGGTGGEQYV.

The chain links TRBV25-1 to TRBJ2-1; TRBD2 matches at 9 bases. CDR3 length: 15 residues. Losses at the gene ends were 4 bases for V and 4 bases for J; bases not matched to a gene: 5. Germline V gives CDR1 MGHDK, CDR2 SYGVNS. CDR3 amino acids: CASSAIAGVYNEQFF. The CDR3 DNA is TGTGCCAGCAGTGCCATAGCGGGGGTGTACAATGAGCAGTTCTTC.

This chain links TRBV2 with TRBJ2-3, with TRBD1 matching over 7 bases. Looked up from germline, CDR1 is SNHLY and CDR2 is FYNNEI. CDR3 length: 14 amino acids. Germline trimming cut 7 bases from V and 2 bases from J; bases unmatched to any gene: 6. CDR3 residues: CASTPQGNTDTQYF. Written as DNA, the CDR3 is TGTGCCAGCACGCCACAGGGGAACACAGATACGCAGTATTTT.